These T cell receptor beta chains were read from a single sample in a study of blood T cell repertoires in COVID-19. The table came from immunoSEQ multiplex PCR; TCRdb's copy has only in-frame clones and leaves some out. The sample yields about 90,000 clones, 80% seen once. The specimen sequenced was peripheral blood. The receptors shown here come from a woman aged 70 to 79 with acute or convalescent COVID-19. Both conserved end residues are part of each CDR3. Each record gives: D gene, clone size, J gene, V gene, CDR3 protein, CDR3 DNA. A D gene is named only where the DNA matches it firmly. The size field is filled for only some rows; it gives once, few, many or a size class.

d_gene: TRBD2
abundance: .
j_gene: TRBJ2-7
v_gene: TRBV11-3
CDR3aa: CASSLDSTSVGEQYF
CDR3nt: TGTGCCAGCAGCTTAGACTCGACTAGCGTGGGCGAGCAGTACTTC

d_gene: TRBD2
abundance: .
j_gene: TRBJ2-5
v_gene: TRBV3-1/TRBV3-2
CDR3aa: CASSQLAGAGETQYF
CDR3nt: TGTGCCAGCAGCCAACTAGCGGGGGCAGGGGAGACCCAGTACTTC

d_gene: TRBD1
abundance: .
j_gene: TRBJ1-5
v_gene: TRBV3-1/TRBV3-2
CDR3aa: CASSQGTGRVQPQHF
CDR3nt: TGTGCCAGCAGCCAAGGGACAGGGCGGGTCCAGCCCCAGCATTTT

d_gene: TRBD2
abundance: .
j_gene: TRBJ2-1
v_gene: TRBV28
CDR3aa: CASNRGGLAGFNEQFF
CDR3nt: TGTGCCAGCAACCGGGGTGGACTAGCGGGGTTCAATGAGCAGTTCTTC

d_gene: .
abundance: .
j_gene: TRBJ2-1
v_gene: TRBV9
CDR3aa: CASSVELIPNEQFF
CDR3nt: TGTGCCAGCAGCGTAGAACTCATTCCCAATGAGCAGTTCTTC

d_gene: .
abundance: .
j_gene: TRBJ2-7
v_gene: TRBV5-1
CDR3aa: CASSLGQGYSYEQYF
CDR3nt: TGCGCCAGCAGCTTGGGCCAGGGGTACTCCTACGAGCAGTACTTC

d_gene: .
abundance: .
j_gene: TRBJ1-1
v_gene: TRBV21-1
CDR3aa: CASSKVGGPGTEAFF
CDR3nt: TGTGCCAGCAGCAAAGTGGGAGGGCCGGGCACTGAAGCTTTCTTT

d_gene: TRBD2
abundance: many
j_gene: TRBJ2-1
v_gene: TRBV19
CDR3aa: CASSKTFAGGPFEQFF
CDR3nt: TGTGCCAGTAGTAAAACTTTCGCGGGGGGGCCTTTTGAGCAGTTCTTC

d_gene: TRBD2
abundance: .
j_gene: TRBJ2-1
v_gene: TRBV29-1
CDR3aa: CSAIIRGEGEQFF
CDR3nt: TGCAGCGCTATAATCCGGGGGGAGGGTGAGCAGTTCTTC

d_gene: .
abundance: .
j_gene: TRBJ1-1
v_gene: TRBV7-8
CDR3aa: CASSLKRNTEAFF
CDR3nt: TGTGCCAGCAGCTTAAAGAGGAACACTGAAGCTTTCTTT

d_gene: .
abundance: once
j_gene: TRBJ2-2
v_gene: TRBV30
CDR3aa: CAWRGLNANTGELFF
CDR3nt: TGTGCCTGGAGAGGACTGAACGCGAACACCGGGGAGCTGTTTTTT

d_gene: TRBD1
abundance: .
j_gene: TRBJ1-5
v_gene: TRBV12-5
CDR3aa: CASGLGKRRQGCNQPQHF
CDR3nt: TGTGCTAGTGGTTTGGGCAAACGGAGACAGGGATGCAATCAGCCCCAGCATTTT

d_gene: TRBD1
abundance: .
j_gene: TRBJ1-1
v_gene: TRBV30
CDR3aa: CAWTRDRGRWTEAFF
CDR3nt: TGTGCCTGGACCCGGGACAGGGGGCGGTGGACTGAAGCTTTCTTT

d_gene: TRBD2
abundance: .
j_gene: TRBJ2-1
v_gene: TRBV5-4
CDR3aa: CASSTSGRHNEQFF
CDR3nt: TGTGCCAGCAGCACTAGCGGGAGACACAATGAGCAGTTCTTC

d_gene: TRBD2
abundance: once
j_gene: TRBJ2-1
v_gene: TRBV27
CDR3aa: CASSPNRDYRFF
CDR3nt: TGTGCCAGCAGCCCGAACCGGGACTATCGGTTCTTC